The rows below give T cell receptor beta chains drawn from one sample of a study of blood T cell repertoires in COVID-19. This table comes from immunoSEQ multiplex PCR, and its TCRdb copy is limited to in-frame clones, with some not included. The sample records 250,000 to 300,000 clones, 88% being singletons. The material sequenced was peripheral blood. The source is a middle-aged woman who had recovered from COVID-19. CDR3s include the opening cysteine and the closing phenylalanine or tryptophan. A D gene is named only where the DNA matches it firmly. Clone size, where shown, is once, few, many, or a class for clones that have expanded.

>TRBV4-2|-|-|TRBJ1-2|15
CASSQGGGGGYGYTF
TGTGCCAGCAGCCAAGGCGGGGGGGGCGGCTATGGCTACACCTTC
>TRBV25-1|-|TRBD2|TRBJ2-6|17
CASRKTSGGGRANVLTF
TGTGCCAGCAGGAAGACTAGCGGAGGGGGTCGGGCCAACGTCCTGACTTTC
>TRBV4-3|-|TRBD2|TRBJ2-7|15
CASSQGVAGPYEQYF
TGCGCCAGCAGCCAAGGGGTAGCGGGCCCCTACGAGCAGTACTTC
>TRBV6-6|-|-|TRBJ1-1|14
CASSPVAGNTEAFF
TGTGCCAGCAGCCCCGTTGCAGGGAACACTGAAGCTTTCTTT
>TRBV21-1|-|-|TRBJ1-5|15
CASSKWGGGNQPQHF
-
>TRBV7-2|-|TRBD1|TRBJ1-1|14
CASSLVQGVAEAFF
TGTGCCAGCAGCTTAGTCCAGGGGGTGGCTGAAGCTTTCTTT
>TRBV1|-|-|TRBJ1-5|16
CTSSQGDRGPRQPQHF
TGCACCAGCAGCCAAGGGGACAGGGGCCCACGGCAGCCCCAGCATTTT
>TRBV7-8|once|TRBD1|TRBJ1-1|16
CASSLQPGGVPTEAFF
TGTGCCAGCAGCTTACAGCCAGGGGGCGTACCCACTGAAGCTTTCTTT
>TRBV30|once|TRBD2|TRBJ2-2|16
CAWSVRLAGNTGELFF
TGTGCCTGGAGTGTACGGCTAGCGGGTAACACCGGGGAGCTGTTTTTT
>TRBV18|once|-|TRBJ1-1|16
CASSPSEAQWSTEAFF
TGTGCCAGCTCACCATCGGAGGCACAGTGGAGCACTGAAGCTTTCTTT
>TRBV20-1|-|-|TRBJ1-1|12
CSASEGIGGAFF
TGCAGTGCTAGTGAGGGGATCGGAGGAGCTTTCTTT
>TRBV9|-|TRBD2|TRBJ2-1|17
CASSVGGSPTQNNEQFF
TGTGCCAGCAGCGTCGGGGGGTCACCAACACAAAACAATGAGCAGTTCTTC
>TRBV5-1|-|-|TRBJ1-1|14
CASSVALRGTEAFF
TGCGCCAGCAGCGTGGCCCTCAGGGGAACTGAAGCTTTCTTT
>TRBV29-1|-|-|TRBJ2-7|14
CSVATGTAGYEQYF
TGCAGCGTTGCGACCGGGACAGCGGGCTACGAGCAGTACTTC
>TRBV6-2/TRBV6-3|-|-|TRBJ1-6|14
CASSPPTDNSPLHF
TGTGCCAGCAGTCCACCGACAGATAATTCACCCCTCCACTTT
>TRBV18|-|-|TRBJ1-2|17
CASSPTEGGFYTYGYTF
TGTGCCAGCTCACCAACCGAGGGGGGGTTTTATACCTATGGCTACACCTTC
>TRBV9|-|-|TRBJ2-2|12
CASSDIAGELFF
TGTGCCAGCAGCGATATTGCCGGGGAGCTGTTTTTT
>TRBV7-6|few|-|TRBJ2-2|14
CASSPERGSGELFF
TGTGCCAGCAGCCCCGAGAGAGGGTCAGGGGAGCTGTTTTTT
>TRBV4-3|-|TRBD2|TRBJ2-1|15
CASSPRASGYNEQFF
TGCGCCAGCAGCCCACGGGCTAGCGGATACAATGAGCAGTTCTTC
>TRBV10-1|-|-|TRBJ2-1|15
CASIRPGKPYGEQFF
TGCGCCAGCATAAGGCCGGGTAAGCCTTACGGTGAGCAGTTCTTC
>TRBV6-5|-|TRBD2|TRBJ2-1|13
CASSPGGGYEQFF
TGTGCCAGCAGCCCGGGAGGGGGGTATGAGCAGTTCTTC
>TRBV18|-|-|TRBJ2-1|12
CASSRLRNEQFF
TGTGCCAGCTCACGACTACGCAATGAGCAGTTCTTC
>TRBV7-3|-|TRBD2|TRBJ2-5|18
CASSLTVGAGWGGETQYF
TGTGCCAGCAGCTTAACGGTTGGAGCGGGTTGGGGGGGGGAGACCCAGTACTTC
>TRBV27|-|TRBD1|TRBJ1-5|15
CASRRGGLGNQPQHF
TGTGCCAGCAGACGAGGGGGCCTGGGCAATCAGCCCCAGCATTTT
>TRBV25-1|-|-|TRBJ1-2|13
CASSRGPNYGYTF
TGTGCCAGCAGTCGCGGGCCTAACTATGGCTACACCTTC
>TRBV6-5|-|-|TRBJ2-2|15
CASTPQRGAPGELFF
TGTGCCAGCACCCCCCAACGGGGTGCCCCCGGGGAGCTGTTTTTT
>TRBV19|few|-|TRBJ1-3|16
CASSTPRVVSGNTIYF
TGTGCCAGTAGTACCCCGAGGGTTGTCTCTGGAAACACCATATATTTT
>TRBV30|-|-|TRBJ1-1|14
CAWTAGHSWGEAFF
TGTGCCTGGACCGCAGGACACTCCTGGGGTGAAGCTTTCTTT
>TRBV10-1|once|-|TRBJ2-1|12
CASTEGGRKQFF
TGCGCCAGCACCGAGGGGGGGCGGAAGCAGTTCTTC
>TRBV11-2|-|-|TRBJ1-1|15
CASRKPGERNTEAFF
TGTGCCAGCAGGAAACCCGGGGAGAGGAACACTGAAGCTTTCTTT
>TRBV12-3/TRBV12-4|-|TRBD1|TRBJ2-7|13
CASTLTGAHEQYF
TGTGCCAGCACCCTGACAGGGGCCCACGAGCAGTACTTC
>TRBV19|-|TRBD1|TRBJ1-2|15
CASSPRTGATPGYTF
TGTGCCAGTAGTCCCCGGACAGGGGCGACCCCTGGCTACACCTTC
>TRBV27|-|TRBD2|TRBJ2-1|15
CASSRPGLAGGEQFF
TGTGCCAGCAGTAGACCGGGACTAGCGGGAGGTGAGCAGTTCTTC
>TRBV5-4|once|TRBD2|TRBJ2-2|16
CASSPWGGGLSGELFF
TGTGCCAGCAGCCCTTGGGGGGGAGGGCTTTCCGGGGAGCTGTTTTTT
>TRBV7-9|once|TRBD1|TRBJ1-2|13
CASSPPTGFGYTF
TGTGCCAGCAGCCCACCGACAGGGTTTGGCTACACCTTC
>TRBV9|-|-|TRBJ2-5|16
CASSVGNSATQETQYF
TGTGCCAGCAGCGTAGGGAATAGCGCAACACAAGAGACCCAGTACTTC
>TRBV7-2|-|-|TRBJ1-1|14
CASSRSVRYTEAFF
TGTGCCAGCAGCCGGTCCGTTCGCTACACTGAAGCTTTCTTT
>TRBV5-1|many|TRBD1|TRBJ2-7|14
CASSRGDRWDEQYF
TGCGCCAGCAGCCGTGGGGACAGGTGGGACGAGCAGTACTTC
>TRBV7-2|-|-|TRBJ1-2|17
CASSLGGQGSRAYGYTF
TGTGCCAGCAGCTTAGGGGGGCAGGGCAGTCGGGCCTATGGCTACACCTTC
>TRBV5-1|-|TRBD1|TRBJ2-7|17
CASSLASQGNGAYEQYF
TGCGCCAGCAGCTTGGCGTCACAGGGGAATGGGGCCTACGAGCAGTACTTC
>TRBV10-3|-|TRBD2|TRBJ2-1|12
CAISESAGERFF
TGTGCCATCAGTGAGTCCGCGGGGGAACGGTTCTTC
>TRBV5-1|-|-|TRBJ1-1|13
CASSARQNTEAFF
TGCGCCAGCAGCGCCCGACAGAACACTGAAGCTTTCTTT
>TRBV11-2|-|TRBD1|TRBJ1-1|15
CASSFTGAGNTEAFF
TGTGCCAGCAGCTTTACAGGGGCCGGGAACACTGAAGCTTTCTTT
>TRBV9|-|TRBD1|TRBJ1-4|16
CASSVGLGQGNEKLFF
TGTGCCAGCAGCGTAGGGCTCGGACAGGGTAATGAAAAACTGTTTTTT
>TRBV3-1/TRBV3-2|-|-|TRBJ2-1|16
CASSQEGLALPAEQFF
TGTGCCAGCAGCCAAGAGGGCCTAGCCCTCCCGGCTGAGCAGTTCTTC
>TRBV7-3|-|-|TRBJ2-5|13
CASSLTYQETQYF
TGTGCCAGCAGCTTAACCTACCAAGAGACCCAGTACTTC
>TRBV7-2|-|TRBD2|TRBJ2-1|16
CASSSLAGGPGWDPFF
TGTGCCAGCAGCTCACTAGCGGGAGGGCCGGGTTGGGACCCGTTCTTC
>TRBV5-4|-|TRBD2|TRBJ2-1|17
CASSLGGGLGFFGEQFF
TGTGCCAGCAGCTTGGGGGGGGGACTGGGTTTTTTCGGTGAGCAGTTCTTC
>TRBV18|few|TRBD2|TRBJ2-1|17
CASSPLETSGLYNEQFF
TGTGCCAGCTCACCACTTGAGACTAGCGGACTATACAATGAGCAGTTCTTC
>TRBV6-6|-|-|TRBJ1-3|14
CASSYSPGGNTIYF
TGTGCCAGCAGTTACTCGCCGGGTGGAAACACCATATATTTT
>TRBV23-1|-|TRBD1|TRBJ1-6|15
CASSHPGTGESPLHF
TGCGCCAGCAGTCACCCAGGGACAGGGGAGTCACCCCTCCACTTT
>TRBV7-2|few|-|TRBJ1-2|15
CASSLGQFLNYGYTF
TGTGCCAGCAGCTTAGGACAGTTTTTGAACTATGGCTACACCTTC
>TRBV7-8|-|TRBD1|TRBJ1-1|16
CASSLATTGGPTEAFF
TGTGCCAGCAGCTTAGCGACGACAGGGGGCCCCACTGAAGCTTTCTTT